This T cell receptor beta chain derives from a study of blood T cell repertoires in COVID-19. Looking at the study overall: Donors in the United States, Italy and Spain gave samples during acute or convalescent COVID-19. The analysed material was cDNA or gDNA that came from T cells, B-cell-depleted T cells, or PBMCs.

In the original workflow: Nucleated cell number was recorded as an estimate derived from reference gene primer amplification. TCRdb's copy holds only in-frame clones and misses some; the assay was immunoSEQ multiplex PCR. V and J calls and clone size follow that table, whereas D and trimming were derived from the DNA. The sample comprises 50,000 to 70,000 clones, more than 85% of which are singletons, and about 2.1% rests with the top ten. The CDR3 extends over 15 amino acids. V lost 6 bases and J lost 6; bases outside the gene matches: 9. The germline V gene encodes CDR1 SGHNT and CDR2 YENEEA. The sequencing sample was made of peripheral blood. The chain carries TRBV11-3 and TRBJ2-2; 8 positions agree with TRBD1. This TCR came from a man between 60 and 70 years old with acute or convalescent COVID-19. Here the CDR3 DNA reads TGTGCCAGCAGATATGACAGGGGAAGGGCCGGGGAGCTGTTTTTT. It is translated as CASRYDRGRAGELFF.